This paragraph reports one TCR beta chain. The antigen is not known. TCRdb re-called the RT-PCR reads with MiXCR, one entry per CDR3 protein. The data contain about 160,000 distinct CDR3 sequences, about a tenth of them singletons. The sample comes from a study of response to subunit inactivated influenza vaccine. Study results and limitations: Only a handful of new T cells, the authors suggested, are recruited with each seasonal influenza vaccination.

Here the sequenced sample was non-naive T cells sorted from PBMCs, taken 35 to 45 days after vaccination. The sequence was collected from a man aged 45-60 years who received an inactivated influenza vaccine.

CDR3: CASSNGTGHYEQYF. CDR3 in DNA: TGCGCCAGCAGCAACGGGACAGGGCACTACGAGCAGTACTTC. The chain joins TRBV5-1 to TRBJ2-7, with 9 bases that match TRBD1. CDR3 length equals 14 residues. V shed 4 bases, J shed 3 bases, and the junction held 5 bases outside the gene matches. Germline V gives CDR1 SGHRS, CDR2 YFSETQ.